The 26 T cell receptor beta chains below were found in one sample sequenced in a study of regulatory T cells in long-lasting Graves disease. Documented time point: newly diagnosed GD, antithyroid drugs for less than 3 months. Following extraction of RNA from PBMCs, that RNA was used to make the TCR library. Through Arm-PCR of CDR3 regions and iRepertoire HTBI primers, TCR beta libraries were built. Each CDR3 protein is one row after TCRdb ran MiXCR on the multiplex PCR reads. The sample comprises 370,000 or so distinct CDR3 sequences, around 15% of which are singletons, and 20% to 25% rests with the top ten. These data also featured in a second study, about T cells in Graves' hyperthyroidism and ophthalmopathy.

Sequencing was performed on peripheral blood mononuclear cells (PBMCs), taken at new diagnosis, from a patient treated with antithyroid drugs. These TCRs come from a woman aged 18-29 years with Graves disease.

This clonotype has ten or more counts. The gene calls are TRBV3-1 and TRBJ2-5, with D unclear. The V and J ends lost 4 bases and 5 bases respectively, with 14 bases between them. This CDR3 has 14 residues. The germline CDR1 and CDR2 sequences are LGHDT and YNNKEL (reference sequence). The CDR3 region is CASSPYAGSETQYF. CDR3 nucleotides: TGTGCCAGCAGCCCCTATGCTGGTAGCGAGACCCAGTACTTC.

In its sample, this clonotype was seen many times. The V and J genes are TRBV9 and TRBJ2-7; the D call may be TRBD1 or TRBD2 (5 bases each). The CDR3 extends over 18 amino acids. Germline V gives CDR1 SGDLS, CDR2 YYNGEE. Trimming left V 0 bases short and J 5 bases short, with 24 bases between. As DNA, the CDR3 is TGTGCCAGCAGCGTAGACTCATCCGGGGCACGGGACGTCCACGAGCAGTACTTC. Protein: CASSVDSSGARDVHEQYF. Variable domain in full (rest from reference TRBV9 and TRBJ2-7): DSGVTQTPKHLITATGQRVTLRCSPRSGDLSVYWYQQSLDQGLQFLIQYYNGEERAKGNILERFSAQQFPDLHSELNLSSLELGDSALYFCASSVDSSGARDVHEQYFGPGTRLTVT.

Ten or more counts support this clonotype. This chain uses TRBV5-1 with TRBJ2-7; 14 bases line up with TRBD2. V lost 1 base to trimming and J lost 0 bases; unmatched junction nucleotides: 6. Germline V lookup: CDR1 SGHRS, CDR2 YFSETQ. The CDR3 sequence is 18 residues long. In DNA form, the CDR3 reads TGCGCCAGCAGCTTGTGGACTAGCGGGAGGTCCCTCTCCTACGAGCAGTACTTC. Amino acid sequence: CASSLWTSGRSLSYEQYF.

This clonotype appeared many times. This chain links TRBV6-1 with TRBJ2-2, with TRBD2 as a possible D gene (6 bases). V lost 0 bases, J lost 4 bases, and 12 bases lay in between. The CDR3 extends over 16 amino acids. CDR1 is MNHNS and CDR2 is SASEGT in the germline V gene. CDR3 nucleotide sequence: TGTGCCAGCAGTGAAGCACGGGGGACTGGCACCGGGGAGCTGTTTTTT. Translating it yields CASSEARGTGTGELFF.

This clonotype was detected many times. The chain links TRBV5-5 to TRBJ2-5; TRBD1 might be the D (5 bases). Trimming took off 0 bases at V and 3 bases at J, with 9 bases between the two ends. The CDR3 is made up of 14 amino acids. The germline gives CDR1 SGHKS, CDR2 YYEKEE (reference sequence). This CDR3 is CASSLGGREETQYF. CDR3 coding DNA: TGTGCCAGCAGCTTGGGGGGCAGGGAAGAGACCCAGTACTTC.

This clonotype was counted at least ten times. The gene calls are TRBV6-1 and TRBJ2-1; no definite D call. The CDR3 length is 16 residues. CDR1 MNHNS and CDR2 SASEGT come from the germline V gene. V was shortened by 5 bases and J by 0 bases, with 14 bases between the two germline ends. This chain's CDR3 is CASSPGPGNSYNEQFF. CDR3 DNA sequence: TGTGCCAGCAGTCCCGGACCTGGCAACTCCTACAATGAGCAGTTCTTC.

This clonotype was detected a few times. The DNA of the CDR3 is TGTGCCAGCAGTGAAACCGACTGGATCTGGGACACTACCCCGGTCTATAATTCACCCCTCCACTTT. Protein sequence: CASSETDWIWDTTPVYNSPLHF. J is TRBJ1-6 and V is TRBV6-1; D may be TRBD1 (6 bases). The CDR3 consists of 22 residues. Germline-derived CDR1 and CDR2 are MNHNS and SASEGT. V lost 2 bases and J 3 bases, leaving 29 bases between the germline ends.

To note about this clonotype: Since no conserved phenylalanine or tryptophan closes the CDR3, a read error is the likely cause. This chain links TRBV15 with TRBJ2-7; D is unresolved. The germline V gene encodes CDR1 LNHNV and CDR2 YYDKDF (reference sequence). The CDR3 is made up of 14 amino acids. The ends were cut back, 1 base at V and 4 bases at J, with 11 bases in the middle. CDR3 nucleotides: TGTGCCACCAGCAGAGTGCCCGAACAATACGAGCAGTACTCC. The encoded protein is CATSRVPEQYEQYS.

This clonotype was recorded many times. The V and J genes are TRBV2 and TRBJ2-7, with TRBD1 identical over 8 bases. The CDR3 sequence is 15 residues long. V lost 6 bases, J lost 1 base, and 8 bases stayed unmatched. Per germline, CDR1 SNHLY and CDR2 FYNNEI. The CDR3 sequence is CASRVWDRTSYEQYF. CDR3 DNA sequence: TGTGCCAGCAGGGTATGGGACAGGACTTCCTACGAGCAGTACTTC.

This clonotype was seen many times. This chain uses TRBV30 with TRBJ1-1, with 7 bases fitting TRBD1. The CDR3 is 14 amino acids. Trimming removed 1 base from V and 3 bases from J; junction bases left unmatched: 5. Per the germline V gene, CDR1 is GTSNPN and CDR2 is SVGIG (reference sequence). The CDR3 here is CAWSALDRYTEAFF. The CDR3 DNA reads as TGTGCCTGGAGTGCCCTGGACAGGTACACTGAAGCTTTCTTT.

Ten or more counts support this clonotype. The V call is TRBV28, the J call TRBJ2-3; 9 positions agree with TRBD1. The V and J ends lost 6 bases and 2 bases, in that order; junction bases with no gene match: 6. The CDR3 sequence is 15 residues long. Germline assignment: CDR1 MDHEN and CDR2 SYDVKM. This CDR3 reads CASRGTGTYTDTQYF. In DNA, the CDR3 is TGTGCCAGCAGGGGGACAGGGACTTACACAGATACGCAGTATTTT.

In its sample, this clonotype was seen many times. J is TRBJ1-4 and V is TRBV3-1; no firm D call. The germline gives CDR1 LGHDT, CDR2 YNNKEL (reference sequence). V lost 3 bases to trimming and J lost 5 bases, with 7 bases between them. CDR3 size: 13 residues. In DNA form, the CDR3 reads TGTGCCAGCAGCCAGGCAGAGAATGAAAAACTGTTTTTT. Encoded protein: CASSQAENEKLFF.

V is TRBV5-1 and J is TRBJ2-1; 12 nucleotides agree with TRBD1. Germline CDR1 reads SGHRS; CDR2 reads YFSETQ. The CDR3 covers 17 residues. The junction had 10 bases not matched to a gene; V was cut back by 4 bases and J by 5 bases. This chain's CDR3 is CASSTGQGARYNNEQFF. CDR3 in DNA: TGCGCCAGCAGCACGGGACAGGGGGCTAGGTACAACAATGAGCAGTTCTTC.

This clonotype was seen many times. The chain employs TRBV6-5 and TRBJ1-1, with 12 bases matching TRBD1. There are 18 residues in the CDR3. With 2 bases clipped from V and 0 bases from J, the junction kept 7 bases outside the gene matches. Germline values: CDR1 MNHEY, CDR2 SVGAGI. The CDR3 protein is CASSYTGTGGLMNTEAFF. The CDR3 nucleotides read TGTGCCAGCAGTTACACAGGGACAGGGGGCTTAATGAACACTGAAGCTTTCTTT.

This clonotype has a count of ten or more. The chain recombines TRBV12-3 or TRBV12-4 with TRBJ2-2, with D uncertain. Trimming took off 3 bases at V and 4 bases at J, with 9 bases between the two ends. CDR3 size: 14 residues. The CDR3 region is CASSLRHFTGELFF. In DNA form, the CDR3 reads TGTGCCAGCAGTTTGAGACACTTCACCGGGGAGCTGTTTTTT.

This clonotype was detected ten times or more. Its ends do not fully match the called genes, so a read error is possible. The rearrangement uses TRBV3-1 and TRBJ2-3, with TRBD2 as a possible D gene (5 bases). CDR3 length: 12 amino acids. CDR1 and CDR2 (germline): LGHDT, YNNKEL (reference sequence). The CDR3 bases are TGTGCCAGCAGCCAAGAGAGGGTAAGGCCTTTCTTT. It specifies CASSQERVRPFF.

This clonotype was seen at least ten times. This chain uses TRBV4-1 with TRBJ2-6; no definite D call. The CDR3 length is 14 residues. CDR1 and CDR2 (germline): MGHRA, YSYEKL. Trimming shortened V by 1 base and J by 2 bases, and 3 bases separated the two germline ends. For the CDR3, the DNA is TGCGCCAGCAGCCAAGGTCCTGGGGCCAACGTCCTGACTTTC. Its protein is CASSQGPGANVLTF.

Many counts were recorded for this clonotype. The chain recombines TRBV28 with TRBJ1-5; TRBD1 is a possible D gene (5 bases). Germline V lookup: CDR1 MDHEN, CDR2 SYDVKM. Trimming cost V 5 bases and J 6 bases, with 14 bases left between them. The CDR3 extends over 14 amino acids. CDR3 amino acids: CASSGQGRGQPQHF. In DNA form, the CDR3 reads TGTGCCAGCAGTGGTCAGGGTAGGGGTCAGCCCCAGCATTTT.

This clonotype has a count of ten or more. The rearrangement uses TRBV7-8 and TRBJ2-5; perhaps TRBD2 as D (6 bases). The V gene lost 5 bases and the J gene lost 2 bases, with 12 bases spanning the gap. CDR3 size: 14 residues. Per the germline V gene, CDR1 is SGHVS and CDR2 is FQNEAQ. CDR3 DNA: TGTGCCAGCAGCCCCGCGGGACCTCAAGAGACCCAGTACTTC. It specifies CASSPAGPQETQYF.

This clonotype was counted many times. The genes are TRBV11-1 and TRBJ2-5; a possible D gene is TRBD1 (6 bases). This CDR3 contains 16 residues. Germline V gene sequence: CDR1 SGHAT, CDR2 FQDESV (reference sequence). Deletions cut 1 base from V and 0 bases from J, with 12 bases between. The CDR3 nucleotides are TGTGCCAGCAGCTTAGGGGGACATCGGAACCAAGAGACCCAGTACTTC. This encodes CASSLGGHRNQETQYF.

This clonotype was seen more than once but under ten times. The V gene is TRBV19, the J gene TRBJ2-2; D gene unclear. The CDR3 is made up of 12 amino acids. Trimming pared 8 bases from V and 4 bases from J, leaving 8 bases between. Germline values: CDR1 LNHDA, CDR2 SQIVND (reference sequence). CDR3 nucleotide sequence: TGTGCCAGTGGATGGGTCACCGGGGAGCTGTTTTTT. This translates into CASGWVTGELFF.

This clonotype has a count of ten or more. This chain uses TRBV3-1 with TRBJ2-1, with TRBD1 matching 8 bases. In germline, CDR1 is LGHDT, CDR2 YNNKEL (reference sequence). This CDR3 is built from 14 residues. V shed 2 bases and J 15 bases; nucleotides not matched to a gene: 12. CDR3 nucleotide sequence: TGTGCCAGCAGCCAACGTACCTCGACAGGGGTAGTGTTCTTC. This encodes CASSQRTSTGVVFF.

This clonotype was detected ten times or more. The chain has TRBV29-1 and TRBJ2-2; D perhaps matches TRBD1 (6 bases). Trimming took 3 bases from V and 7 from J, leaving 12 bases between them. The CDR3 is 13 residues long. CDR1 SQVTM and CDR2 ANQGSEA come from the germline V gene. The CDR3 loop is CSVDTGTIGELFF. The CDR3 region has the DNA TGCAGCGTTGATACCGGGACAATCGGGGAGCTGTTTTTT.

The sample holds a few counts of this clonotype. The chain links TRBV6-2 or TRBV6-3 to TRBJ2-1; 9 nucleotides agree with TRBD1. The CDR3 has 15 residues. The ends lost 0 bases at V and 9 bases at J; junction bases unmatched: 6. Germline V gives CDR1 MNHEY, CDR2 SVGEGT. CDR3 sequence (DNA): TGTGCCAGCAGTTACTCACTACAGGGGGCTAGTGAGCAGTTCTTC. Translated, it gives CASSYSLQGASEQFF.

This clonotype was detected ten times or more. The chain combines TRBV11-2 with TRBJ1-6; D perhaps matches TRBD1 (5 bases). Trimming left V 5 bases short and J 0 bases short, with 11 bases between. The CDR3 runs 16 residues. CDR1 and CDR2 (germline): SGHAT, FQNNGV. The CDR3, as DNA: TGTGCCAGCAGCCCCCGACAGAGCTCCTATAATTCACCCCTCCACTTT. Protein product: CASSPRQSSYNSPLHF.

In this sample, this clonotype turned up many times. The chain couples TRBV7-9 to TRBJ2-7; D is possibly TRBD2 (5 bases). V shed 5 bases and J shed 5 bases, with 10 bases lying between them. The CDR3 loop spans 12 amino acids. Germline CDR1 and CDR2: SEHNR and FQNEAQ (reference sequence). The chain's CDR3 is CASSEGWNEQYF. CDR3 coding DNA: TGTGCCAGCAGCGAGGGATGGAACGAGCAGTACTTC. The whole variable domain, remainder taken from reference TRBV7-9 and TRBJ2-7, is DTGVSQNPRHKITKRGQNVTFRCDPISEHNRLYWYRQTLGQGPEFLTYFQNEAQLEKSRLLSDRFSAERPKGSFSTLEIQRTEQGDSAMYLCASSEGWNEQYFGPGTRLTVT.